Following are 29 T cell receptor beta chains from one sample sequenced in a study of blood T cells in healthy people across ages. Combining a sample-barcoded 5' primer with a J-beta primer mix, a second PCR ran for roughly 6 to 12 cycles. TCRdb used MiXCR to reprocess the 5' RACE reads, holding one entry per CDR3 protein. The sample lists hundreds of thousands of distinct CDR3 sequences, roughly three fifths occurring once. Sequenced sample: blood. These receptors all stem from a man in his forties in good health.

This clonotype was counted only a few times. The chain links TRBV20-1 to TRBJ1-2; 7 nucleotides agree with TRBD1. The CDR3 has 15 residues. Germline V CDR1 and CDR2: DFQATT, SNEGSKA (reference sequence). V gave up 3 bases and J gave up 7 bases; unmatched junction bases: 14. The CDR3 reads CSASPSVQGTGGYTF. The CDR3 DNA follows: TGCAGTGCTAGTCCCAGTGTACAGGGGACCGGTGGCTACACCTTC.

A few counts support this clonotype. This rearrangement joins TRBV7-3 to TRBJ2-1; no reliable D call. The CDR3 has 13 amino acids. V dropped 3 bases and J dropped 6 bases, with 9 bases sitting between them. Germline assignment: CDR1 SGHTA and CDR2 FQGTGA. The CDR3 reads CASSFPTGNEQFF. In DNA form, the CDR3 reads TGTGCCAGCAGCTTTCCGACTGGCAATGAGCAGTTCTTC.

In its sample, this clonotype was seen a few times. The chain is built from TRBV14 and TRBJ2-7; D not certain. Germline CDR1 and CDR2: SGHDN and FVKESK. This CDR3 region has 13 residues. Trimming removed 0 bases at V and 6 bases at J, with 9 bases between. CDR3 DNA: TGTGCCAGCAGCCAAGATTTTTTAGGCGAGCAGTACTTC. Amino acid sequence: CASSQDFLGEQYF. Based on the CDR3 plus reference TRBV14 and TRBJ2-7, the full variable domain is EAGVTQFPSHSVIEKGQTVTLRCDPISGHDNLYWYRRVMGKEIKFLLHFVKESKQDESGMPNNRFLAERTGGTYSTLKVQPAELEDSGVYFCASSQDFLGEQYFGPGTRLTVT.

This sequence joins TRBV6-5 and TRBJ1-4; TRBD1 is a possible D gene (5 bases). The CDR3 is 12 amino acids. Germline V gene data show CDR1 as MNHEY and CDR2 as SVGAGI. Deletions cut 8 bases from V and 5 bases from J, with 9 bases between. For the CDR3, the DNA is TGTGCCAGCGCGGCAGGGAATGAAAAACTGTTTTTT. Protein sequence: CASAAGNEKLFF.

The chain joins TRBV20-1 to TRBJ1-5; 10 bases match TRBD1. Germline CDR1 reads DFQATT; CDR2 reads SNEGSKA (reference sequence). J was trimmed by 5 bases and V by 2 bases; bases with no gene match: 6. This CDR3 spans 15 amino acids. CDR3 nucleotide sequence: TGCAGTGCTAGAACGGGACAGGGGTATGATCAGCCCCAGCATTTT. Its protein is CSARTGQGYDQPQHF.

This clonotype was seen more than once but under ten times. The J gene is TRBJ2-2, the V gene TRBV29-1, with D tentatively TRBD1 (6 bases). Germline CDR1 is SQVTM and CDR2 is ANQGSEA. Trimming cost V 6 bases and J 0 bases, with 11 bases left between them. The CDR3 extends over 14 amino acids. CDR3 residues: CSVIGTTNTGELFF. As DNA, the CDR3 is TGCAGCGTCATAGGGACAACGAACACCGGGGAGCTGTTTTTT.

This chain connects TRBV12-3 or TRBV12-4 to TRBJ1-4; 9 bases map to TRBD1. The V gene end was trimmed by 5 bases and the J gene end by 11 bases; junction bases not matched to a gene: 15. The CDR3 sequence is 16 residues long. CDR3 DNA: TGTGCCAGCAGTGATCTTCTGGGACAGGGACTCTCCAAACTGTTTTTT. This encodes CASSDLLGQGLSKLFF.

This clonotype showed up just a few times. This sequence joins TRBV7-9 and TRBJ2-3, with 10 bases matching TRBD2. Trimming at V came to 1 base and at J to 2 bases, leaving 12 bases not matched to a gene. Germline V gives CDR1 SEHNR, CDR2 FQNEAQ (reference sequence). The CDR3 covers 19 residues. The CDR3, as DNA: TGTGCCAGCAGCTTAGTCGTCAGCACTACTAGCGGGATCACAGATACGCAGTATTTT. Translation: CASSLVVSTTSGITDTQYF.

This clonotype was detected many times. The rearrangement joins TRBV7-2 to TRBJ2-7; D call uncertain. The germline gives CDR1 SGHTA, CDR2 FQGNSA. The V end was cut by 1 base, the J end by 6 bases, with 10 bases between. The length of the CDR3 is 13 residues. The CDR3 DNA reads TGTGCCAGCAGCTTAGTAACTGTCGGCGAGCAGTACTTC. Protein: CASSLVTVGEQYF.

The CDR3 DNA reads TGTGCCAGCAGTTTTGTAAGCAATCAGCCCCAGCATTTT. It translates to CASSFVSNQPQHF. V is TRBV27 and J is TRBJ1-5; D call uncertain. CDR1 is MNHEY, CDR2 SMNVEV, per germline (reference sequence). Trimming left V 3 bases short and J 1 base short, with 4 bases between. The length of the CDR3 is 13 residues.

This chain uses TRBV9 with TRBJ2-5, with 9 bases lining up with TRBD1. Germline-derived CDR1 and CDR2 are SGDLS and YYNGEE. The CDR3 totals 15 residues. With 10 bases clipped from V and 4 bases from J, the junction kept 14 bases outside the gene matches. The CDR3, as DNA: TGTGCCTCGAACGTGGGGGACAGGGTGGGAGAGACCCAGTACTTC. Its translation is CASNVGDRVGETQYF.

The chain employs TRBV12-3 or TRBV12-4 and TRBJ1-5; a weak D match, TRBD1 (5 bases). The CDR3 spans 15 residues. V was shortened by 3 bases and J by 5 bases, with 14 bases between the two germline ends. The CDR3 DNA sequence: TGTGCCAGCAGTTTTTTCGGCCGGGGGGATCAGCCCCAGCATTTT. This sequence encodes CASSFFGRGDQPQHF.

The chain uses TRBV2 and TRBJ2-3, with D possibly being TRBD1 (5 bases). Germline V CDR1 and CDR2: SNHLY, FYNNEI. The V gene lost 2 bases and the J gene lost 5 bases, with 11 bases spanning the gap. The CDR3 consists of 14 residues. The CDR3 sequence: CASSENRQLDTQYF. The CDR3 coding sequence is TGTGCCAGCAGTGAAAATCGACAGTTAGATACGCAGTATTTT.

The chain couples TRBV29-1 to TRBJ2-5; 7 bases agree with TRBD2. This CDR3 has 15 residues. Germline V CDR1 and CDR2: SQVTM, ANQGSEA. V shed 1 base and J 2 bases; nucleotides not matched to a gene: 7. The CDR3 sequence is CSVEAQGDYQETQYF. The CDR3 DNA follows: TGCAGCGTTGAAGCTCAAGGGGACTATCAAGAGACCCAGTACTTC. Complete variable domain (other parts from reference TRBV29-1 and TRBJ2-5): SAVISQKPSRDICQRGTSLTIQCQVDSQVTMMFWYRQQPGQSLTLIATANQGSEATYESGFVIDKFPISRPNLTFSTLTVSNMSPEDSSIYLCSVEAQGDYQETQYFGPGTRLLVL.

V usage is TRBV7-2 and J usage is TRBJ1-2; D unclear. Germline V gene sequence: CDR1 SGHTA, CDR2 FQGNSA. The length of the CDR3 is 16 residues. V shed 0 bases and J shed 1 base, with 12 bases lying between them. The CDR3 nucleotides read TGTGCCAGCAGCTTAGCCCCTAGGACCTTTAACTATGGCTACACCTTC. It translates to CASSLAPRTFNYGYTF.

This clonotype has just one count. In DNA, the CDR3 is TGCAGCGTTGATACCTCTTCCACAGATACGCAGTATTTT. It translates to CSVDTSSTDTQYF. The rearrangement joins TRBV29-1 to TRBJ2-3, with no clear D. The CDR3 is 13 amino acids. Germline-derived CDR1 and CDR2 are SQVTM and ANQGSEA. V lost 3 bases and J lost 2, with 9 bases in between.

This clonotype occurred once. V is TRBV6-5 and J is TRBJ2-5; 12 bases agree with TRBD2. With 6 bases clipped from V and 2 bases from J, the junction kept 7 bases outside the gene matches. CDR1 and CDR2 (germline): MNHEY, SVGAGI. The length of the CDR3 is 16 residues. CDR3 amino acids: CASSKGTSGSQETQYF. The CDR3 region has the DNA TGTGCCAGCAGCAAGGGGACTAGCGGGTCTCAAGAGACCCAGTACTTC.

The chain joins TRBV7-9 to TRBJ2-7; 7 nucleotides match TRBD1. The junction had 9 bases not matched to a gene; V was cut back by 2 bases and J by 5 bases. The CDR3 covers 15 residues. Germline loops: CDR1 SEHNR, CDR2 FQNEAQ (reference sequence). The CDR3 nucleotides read TGTGCCAGCAGCTTAACTCAGGGGGATGGCGACGAGCAGTACTTC. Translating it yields CASSLTQGDGDEQYF.

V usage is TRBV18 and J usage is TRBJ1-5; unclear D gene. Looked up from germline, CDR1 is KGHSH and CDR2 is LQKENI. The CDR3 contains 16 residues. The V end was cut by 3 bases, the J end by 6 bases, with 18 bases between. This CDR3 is CASSPMSSPPSQPQHF. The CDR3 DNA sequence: TGTGCCAGCTCACCGATGTCCTCGCCCCCTAGTCAGCCCCAGCATTTT. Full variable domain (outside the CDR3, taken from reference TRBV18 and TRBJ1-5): NAGVMQNPRHLVRRRGQEARLRCSPMKGHSHVYWYRQLPEEGLKFMVYLQKENIIDESGMPKERFSAEFPKEGPSILRIQQVVRGDSAAYFCASSPMSSPPSQPQHFGDGTRLSIL.

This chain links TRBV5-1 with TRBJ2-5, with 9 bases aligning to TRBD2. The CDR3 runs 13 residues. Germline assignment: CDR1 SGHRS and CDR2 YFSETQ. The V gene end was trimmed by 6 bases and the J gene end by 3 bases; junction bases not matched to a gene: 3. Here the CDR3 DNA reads TGCGCCAGCAATTTAGCGGGGGAAGAGACCCAGTACTTC. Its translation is CASNLAGEETQYF.

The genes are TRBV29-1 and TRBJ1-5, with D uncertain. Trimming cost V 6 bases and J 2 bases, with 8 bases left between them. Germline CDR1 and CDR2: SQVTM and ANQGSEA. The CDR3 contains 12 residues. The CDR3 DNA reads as TGCAGCGTGCGAGACGGCAATCAGCCCCAGCATTTT. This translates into CSVRDGNQPQHF.

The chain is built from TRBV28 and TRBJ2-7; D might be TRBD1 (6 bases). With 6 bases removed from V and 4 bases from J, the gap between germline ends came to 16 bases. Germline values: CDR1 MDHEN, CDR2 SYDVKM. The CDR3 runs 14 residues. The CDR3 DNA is TGTGCCAGCAGACCCGGACAGATAAAATACGAGCAGTACTTC. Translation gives CASRPGQIKYEQYF.

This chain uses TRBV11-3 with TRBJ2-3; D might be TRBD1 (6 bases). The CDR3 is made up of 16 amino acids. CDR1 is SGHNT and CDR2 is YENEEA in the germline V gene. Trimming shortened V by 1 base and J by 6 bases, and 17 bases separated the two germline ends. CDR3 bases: TGTGCCAGCAGCTTAGGTGGGACACGGGAAATGGATACGCAGTATTTT. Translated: CASSLGGTREMDTQYF.

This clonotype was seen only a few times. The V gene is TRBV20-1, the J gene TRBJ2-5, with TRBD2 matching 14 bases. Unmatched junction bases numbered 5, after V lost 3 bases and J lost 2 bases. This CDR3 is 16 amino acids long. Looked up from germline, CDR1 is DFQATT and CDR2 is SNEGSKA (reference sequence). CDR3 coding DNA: TGCAGTGCTAGCCCGACTAGCGGGGGGGTTCAAGAGACCCAGTACTTC. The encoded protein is CSASPTSGGVQETQYF.

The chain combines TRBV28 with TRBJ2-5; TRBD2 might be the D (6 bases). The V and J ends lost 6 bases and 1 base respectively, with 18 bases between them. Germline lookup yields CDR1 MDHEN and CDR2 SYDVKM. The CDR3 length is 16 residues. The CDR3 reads CASSRFGRGSQETQYF. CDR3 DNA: TGTGCCAGCAGCCGTTTCGGACGGGGGTCCCAAGAGACCCAGTACTTC.

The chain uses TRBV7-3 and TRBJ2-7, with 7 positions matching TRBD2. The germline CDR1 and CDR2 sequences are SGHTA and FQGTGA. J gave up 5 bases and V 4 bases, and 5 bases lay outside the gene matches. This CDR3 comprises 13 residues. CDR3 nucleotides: TGTGCCAGCAGCTCGGTGGGAGGGAACGAGCAGTACTTC. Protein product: CASSSVGGNEQYF.

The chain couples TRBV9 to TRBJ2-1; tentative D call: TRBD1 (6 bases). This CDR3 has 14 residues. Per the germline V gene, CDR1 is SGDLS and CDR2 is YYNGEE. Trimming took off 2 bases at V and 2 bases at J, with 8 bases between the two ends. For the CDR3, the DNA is TGTGCCAGCAGCGTCAGACAGGCCTACAATGAGCAGTTCTTC. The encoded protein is CASSVRQAYNEQFF.

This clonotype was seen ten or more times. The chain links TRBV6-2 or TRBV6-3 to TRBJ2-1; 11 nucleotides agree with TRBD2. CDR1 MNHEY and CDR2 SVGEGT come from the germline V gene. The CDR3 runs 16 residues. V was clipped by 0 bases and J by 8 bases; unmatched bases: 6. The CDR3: CASSYSTSGSPYEQFF. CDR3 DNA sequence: TGTGCCAGCAGTTACTCTACTAGCGGGAGCCCCTATGAGCAGTTCTTC.

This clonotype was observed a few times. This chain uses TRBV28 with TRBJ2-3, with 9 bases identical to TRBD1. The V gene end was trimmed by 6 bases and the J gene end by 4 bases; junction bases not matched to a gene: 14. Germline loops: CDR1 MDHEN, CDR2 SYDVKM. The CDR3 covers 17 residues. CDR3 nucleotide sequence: TGTGCCAGCAGACCATCGCCAGGACAGGGGCTCGCAGATACGCAGTATTTT. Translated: CASRPSPGQGLADTQYF. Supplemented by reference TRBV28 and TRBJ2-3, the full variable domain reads DVKVTQSSRYLVKRTGEKVFLECVQDMDHENMFWYRQDPGLGLRLIYFSYDVKMKEKGDIPEGYSVSREKKERFSLILESASTNQTSMYLCASRPSPGQGLADTQYFGPGTRLTVL.